This record covers a single T cell receptor beta chain. In the study's own analysis: Nucleated cell number was recorded as an estimate derived from reference gene primer amplification. Assay: immunoSEQ multiplex PCR; the TCRdb copy retains only in-frame clones and omits some. The DNA was the basis for D and trimming; V, J and clone size are from that table. The data contain roughly 190,000 clones, about four fifths of them singletons. The data belong to a study of blood T cell repertoires in COVID-19. Study information: Specimens from acute and convalescent COVID-19 originated in the United States, Italy and Spain. T cells, B-cell-depleted T cells, or PBMCs provided the cDNA or gDNA that served as material.

Trimming removed 5 bases at V and 5 bases at J, with 12 bases between. This CDR3 has 13 residues. The V gene's germline CDR1 is LGHNT and CDR2 FRNRAP. This receptor was identified in a man in his 60s with acute or convalescent COVID-19. Material for sequencing was peripheral blood. The chain recombines TRBV12-5 with TRBJ2-5, with no clear D. CDR3 bases: TGTGCTAGTGGTCCGTACGGGTCGGAGACCCAGTACTTC. It translates to CASGPYGSETQYF.